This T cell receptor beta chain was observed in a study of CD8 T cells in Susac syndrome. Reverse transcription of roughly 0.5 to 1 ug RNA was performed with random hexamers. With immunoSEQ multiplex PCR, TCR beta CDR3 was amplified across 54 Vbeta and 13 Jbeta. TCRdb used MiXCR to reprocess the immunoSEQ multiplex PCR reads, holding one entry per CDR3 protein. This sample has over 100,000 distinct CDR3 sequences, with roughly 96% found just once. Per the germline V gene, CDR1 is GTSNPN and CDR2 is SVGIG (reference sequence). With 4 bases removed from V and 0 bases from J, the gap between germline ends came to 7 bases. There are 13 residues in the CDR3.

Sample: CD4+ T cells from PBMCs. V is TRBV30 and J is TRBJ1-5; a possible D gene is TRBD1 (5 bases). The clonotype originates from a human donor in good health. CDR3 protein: CAWKGPSNQPQHF. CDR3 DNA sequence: TGTGCCTGGAAGGGGCCTAGCAATCAGCCCCAGCATTTT.